Listed below are T cell receptor beta chains from one sample, sequenced in a study of control samples from healthy donors and cancer patients. The repertoire was sequenced with immunoSEQ multiplex PCR; TCRdb's copy has only in-frame clones and lacks some. The sample lists about 120,000 clones; roughly 92% were seen once. Specimen: blood. These receptors were obtained from a man aged 25-45 years in good health. Each CDR3 is given with its conserved first and last residue. The D gene is left open where the match is weak. Clone sizes are given selectively: once, few, many, or a class where the clone is expanded.

size,V,D,J,CDR3,DNA
once,TRBV21-1,-,TRBJ1-5,CASSNFQNINQPQHF,TGTGCCAGCAGCAATTTCCAGAACATCAATCAGCCCCAGCATTTT
-,TRBV27,TRBD1,TRBJ2-4,CASSPTGTKNIQYF,TGTGCCAGCAGTCCGACAGGGACCAAAAACATTCAGTACTTC
-,TRBV5-5,-,TRBJ1-1,CASIVMTGLNTEAFF,TGTGCCAGCATAGTAATGACAGGCCTTAACACTGAAGCTTTCTTT
-,TRBV11-2,TRBD2,TRBJ2-3,CASSSSGTRDTDTQYF,TGTGCCAGCAGCTCCTCCGGGACTAGGGACACAGATACGCAGTATTTT
-,TRBV5-6,-,TRBJ1-2,CASSRPPNYGYTF,TGTGCCAGCAGCAGGCCCCCTAACTATGGCTACACCTTC
-,TRBV2,-,TRBJ1-6,CASSEDRQDNSPLHF,TGTGCCAGCAGTGAAGACCGTCAAGATAATTCACCCCTCCACTTT
once,TRBV29-1,TRBD1,TRBJ1-2,CSVEDPQGAGYGYTF,TGCAGCGTTGAAGATCCCCAGGGGGCGGGGTATGGCTACACCTTC
-,TRBV5-6,-,TRBJ2-2,CASSLAGSHTGELFF,TGTGCCAGCAGCTTGGCCGGGTCTCACACCGGGGAGCTGTTTTTT
-,TRBV19,-,TRBJ2-1,CASSISRGGLNEQFF,TGTGCCAGTAGTATCTCCAGGGGCGGATTGAATGAGCAGTTCTTC
-,TRBV27,-,TRBJ2-3,CASSLSPMSTDTQYF,TGTGCCAGCAGTTTGTCACCTATGAGCACAGATACGCAGTATTTT
-,TRBV15,TRBD1,TRBJ1-1,CATQGGALLGTEAFF,TGTGCCACTCAGGGGGGAGCCCTCCTAGGCACTGAAGCTTTCTTT
-,TRBV27,TRBD1,TRBJ1-5,CASSLGQTNQPQHF,TGTGCCAGCAGTCTGGGACAGACTAATCAGCCCCAGCATTTT
-,TRBV29-1,-,TRBJ2-4,CSVGLAKNIQYF,TGCAGCGTCGGCCTAGCCAAAAACATTCAGTACTTC
once,TRBV10-3,-,TRBJ1-2,CAISDMVYGYTF,TGTGCCATCAGTGATATGGTCTATGGCTACACCTTC
-,TRBV29-1,-,TRBJ2-7,CSVESAGRKTYEQYF,TGCAGCGTTGAATCTGCGGGGAGAAAGACCTACGAGCAGTACTTC
-,TRBV12-5,TRBD2,TRBJ2-5,CASGLAFGGLAGGLYQETQYF,TGTGCTAGTGGTTTGGCCTTCGGAGGACTAGCGGGGGGGTTGTACCAAGAGACCCAGTACTTC
once,TRBV7-9,-,TRBJ1-5,CASSPAGTFNQPQHF,TGTGCCAGCAGCCCGGCCGGGACATTTAATCAGCCCCAGCATTTT
once,TRBV28,TRBD2,TRBJ2-3,CASSSRDYSTDTQYF,TGTGCCAGCAGCTCCCGGGACTACAGCACAGATACGCAGTATTTT
-,TRBV30,-,TRBJ1-2,CAWSVSWGAPGYTF,TGTGCCTGGAGTGTCAGTTGGGGGGCGCCGGGCTACACCTTC
-,TRBV11-1,-,TRBJ2-5,CASSLDPGSSETQYF,TGTGCCAGCAGCTTAGATCCGGGTTCGTCGGAGACCCAGTACTTC
once,TRBV18,TRBD2,TRBJ2-3,CASSPPIAGEPGDTQYF,TGTGCCAGCTCACCACCCATAGCGGGGGAACCGGGGGATACGCAGTATTTT
-,TRBV5-6,-,TRBJ1-5,CASSLRGAQPQHF,TGTGCCAGCAGCTTGAGAGGGGCTCAGCCCCAGCATTTT
-,TRBV6-5,-,TRBJ1-1,CASSRAEEAFF,TGTGCCAGCAGCCGGGCCGAAGAGGCTTTCTTT
-,TRBV4-1,-,TRBJ2-5,CASSPEPGLMGETQYF,TGCGCCAGCAGCCCTGAACCGGGGCTCATGGGGGAGACCCAGTACTTC
-,TRBV6-4,-,TRBJ1-6,CASSTDGGNSPLHF,TGTGCCAGCAGTACGGACGGTGGAAATTCACCCCTCCACTTT
-,TRBV6-5,-,TRBJ1-2,CASSYAGAGYTF,TGTGCCAGCAGTTACGCAGGGGCTGGCTACACCTTC
-,TRBV5-1,-,TRBJ2-2,CASSWDANTGELFF,TGCGCCAGCAGCTGGGACGCGAACACCGGGGAGCTGTTTTTT
-,TRBV28,-,TRBJ1-1,CASSPPGMSNTEAFF,TGTGCCAGCAGTCCTCCAGGGATGTCGAACACTGAAGCTTTCTTT
-,TRBV6-1,-,TRBJ2-3,CASSETMPRKDTQYF,TGTGCCAGCAGTGAAACGATGCCCCGTAAAGATACGCAGTATTTT
-,TRBV10-2,-,TRBJ1-4,CASVYRVGEKLFF,TGCGCCAGCGTATACAGGGTGGGGGAAAAACTGTTTTTT
-,TRBV7-8,TRBD1,TRBJ1-5,CASSLLPRQGVQPQHF,TGTGCCAGCAGCTTATTGCCTCGACAGGGAGTTCAGCCCCAGCATTTT
-,TRBV18,-,TRBJ1-6,CASSPRGRGGNSPLHF,TGTGCCAGCTCACCTAGAGGGCGGGGTGGTAATTCACCCCTCCACTTT
-,TRBV23-1,TRBD2,TRBJ2-5,CASSQTSGGAEETQYF,TGCGCCAGCAGTCAAACCAGCGGGGGGGCCGAAGAGACCCAGTACTTC
once,TRBV9,TRBD2,TRBJ2-1,CASSVAGGVYNEQFF,TGTGCCAGCAGCGTAGCCGGGGGGGTATACAATGAGCAGTTCTTC
-,TRBV29-1,TRBD1,TRBJ2-7,CSVWDRDYEQYF,TGCAGCGTTTGGGACAGGGACTACGAGCAGTACTTC
once,TRBV6-5,-,TRBJ2-3,CASSYRGRTDTQYF,TGTGCCAGCAGTTACCGCGGACGCACAGATACGCAGTATTTT
-,TRBV19,TRBD1,TRBJ1-5,CASKDRGEQPQHF,TGTGCCAGTAAGGACAGGGGAGAGCAGCCCCAGCATTTT
-,TRBV18,TRBD2,TRBJ2-3,CASSSLGLAGKMRSTDTQYF,TGTGCCAGCTCATCTTTGGGACTAGCGGGGAAAATGCGAAGCACAGATACGCAGTATTTT
once,TRBV7-8,TRBD2,TRBJ2-3,CASSLASAGVGTQYF,TGTGCCAGCAGCTTAGCCTCAGCGGGGGTCGGTACGCAGTATTTT
-,TRBV19,-,TRBJ1-5,CASKYGGQPQHF,TGTGCCAGTAAATATGGAGGGCAGCCCCAGCATTTT